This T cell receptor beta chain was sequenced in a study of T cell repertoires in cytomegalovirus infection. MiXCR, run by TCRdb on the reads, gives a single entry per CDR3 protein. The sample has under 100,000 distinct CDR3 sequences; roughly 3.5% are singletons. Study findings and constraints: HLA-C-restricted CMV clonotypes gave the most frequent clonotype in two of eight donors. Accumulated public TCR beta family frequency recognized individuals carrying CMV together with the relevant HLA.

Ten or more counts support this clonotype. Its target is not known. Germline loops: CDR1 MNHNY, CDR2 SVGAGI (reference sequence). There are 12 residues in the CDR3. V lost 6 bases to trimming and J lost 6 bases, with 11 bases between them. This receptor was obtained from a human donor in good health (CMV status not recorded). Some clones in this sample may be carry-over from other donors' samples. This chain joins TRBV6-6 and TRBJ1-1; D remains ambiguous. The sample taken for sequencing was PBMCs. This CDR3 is CASRDRAPEAFF. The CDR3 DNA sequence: TGTGCCAGCAGGGACCGGGCCCCTGAAGCTTTCTTT.